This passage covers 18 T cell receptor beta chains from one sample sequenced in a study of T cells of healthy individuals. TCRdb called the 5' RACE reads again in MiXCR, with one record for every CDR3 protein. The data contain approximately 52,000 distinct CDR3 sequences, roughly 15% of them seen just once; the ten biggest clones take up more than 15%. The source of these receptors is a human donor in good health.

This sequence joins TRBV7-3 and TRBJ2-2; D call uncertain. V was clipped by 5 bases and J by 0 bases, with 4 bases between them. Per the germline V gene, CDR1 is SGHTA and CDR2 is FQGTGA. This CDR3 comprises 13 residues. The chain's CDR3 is CASSPTNTGELFF. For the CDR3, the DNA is TGTGCCAGCAGCCCCACGAACACCGGGGAGCTGTTTTTT.

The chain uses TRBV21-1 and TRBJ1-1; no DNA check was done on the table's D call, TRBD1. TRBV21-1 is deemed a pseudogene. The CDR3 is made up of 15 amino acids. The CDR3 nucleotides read TGTGCCAGCAGCAAAGAGAATAGGGGACCCACTGAAGCTTTCTTT. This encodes CASSKENRGPTEAFF.

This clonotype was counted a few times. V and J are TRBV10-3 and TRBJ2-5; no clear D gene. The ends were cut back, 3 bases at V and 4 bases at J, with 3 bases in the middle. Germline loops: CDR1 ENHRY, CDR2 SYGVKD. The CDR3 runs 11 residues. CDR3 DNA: TGTGCCATCAGTGATTCAGAGACCCAGTACTTC. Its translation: CAISDSETQYF.

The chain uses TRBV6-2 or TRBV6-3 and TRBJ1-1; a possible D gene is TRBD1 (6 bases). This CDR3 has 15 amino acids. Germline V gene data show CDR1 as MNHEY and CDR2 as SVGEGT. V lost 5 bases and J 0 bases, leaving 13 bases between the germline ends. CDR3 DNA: TGTGCCAGCAGTGACCCGCAGGGGCTGAACACTGAAGCTTTCTTT. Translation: CASSDPQGLNTEAFF.

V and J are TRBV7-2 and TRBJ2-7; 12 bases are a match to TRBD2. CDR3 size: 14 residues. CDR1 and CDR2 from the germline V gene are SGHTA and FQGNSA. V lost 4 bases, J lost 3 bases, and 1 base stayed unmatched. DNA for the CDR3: TGTGCCAGCAGCTGGACTAGCGGGGTCTACGAGCAGTACTTC. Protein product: CASSWTSGVYEQYF.

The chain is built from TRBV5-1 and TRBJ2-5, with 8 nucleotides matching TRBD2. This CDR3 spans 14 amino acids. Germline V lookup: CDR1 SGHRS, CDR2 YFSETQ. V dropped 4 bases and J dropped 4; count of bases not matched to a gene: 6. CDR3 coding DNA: TGCGCCAGCAGCCCCCACGGGGGGGGAGAGACCCAGTACTTC. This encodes CASSPHGGGETQYF. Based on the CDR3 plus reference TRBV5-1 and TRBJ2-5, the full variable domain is KAGVTQTPRYLIKTRGQQVTLSCSPISGHRSVSWYQQTPGQGLQFLFEYFSETQRNKGNFPGRFSGRQFSNSRSEMNVSTLELGDSALYLCASSPHGGGETQYFGPGTRLLVL.

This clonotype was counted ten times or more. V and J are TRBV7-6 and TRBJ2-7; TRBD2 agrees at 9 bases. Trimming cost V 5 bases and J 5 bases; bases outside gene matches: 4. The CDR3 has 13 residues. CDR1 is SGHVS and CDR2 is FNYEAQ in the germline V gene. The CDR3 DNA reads TGTGCCAGCAGCCGGACTAGCGCCCACGAGCAGTACTTC. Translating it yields CASSRTSAHEQYF.

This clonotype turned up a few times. The CDR3 DNA sequence: TGTGCCGCCCGAGACTGGAACACCGGGGAGCTGTTTTTT. Encoded protein: CAARDWNTGELFF. The rearrangement links TRBV5-4 to TRBJ2-2; D not certain. Between the trimmed V and J ends, which lost 10 bases and 1 base, there was a span of 11 bases. The CDR3 sequence is 13 residues long. CDR1 and CDR2 from the germline V gene are SGHNT and YYREEE (reference sequence).

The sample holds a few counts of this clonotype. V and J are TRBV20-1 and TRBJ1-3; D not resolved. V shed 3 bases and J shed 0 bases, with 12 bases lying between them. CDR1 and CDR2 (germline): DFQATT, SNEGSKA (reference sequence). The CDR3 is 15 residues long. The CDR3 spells CSASRAGLSGNTIYF. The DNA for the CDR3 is TGCAGTGCTAGCCGCGCAGGACTCTCTGGAAACACCATATATTTT.

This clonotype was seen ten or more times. CDR3 sequence: CASRLQGGSSTDTQYF. The DNA of the CDR3 is TGTGCCAGCAGGCTACAGGGCGGGTCTAGCACAGATACGCAGTATTTT. The chain links TRBV6-1 to TRBJ2-3, with D possibly matching TRBD1 (6 bases). V dropped 6 bases and J dropped 0 bases, with 16 bases sitting between them. Germline CDR1 and CDR2: MNHNS and SASEGT. The length of the CDR3 is 16 residues.

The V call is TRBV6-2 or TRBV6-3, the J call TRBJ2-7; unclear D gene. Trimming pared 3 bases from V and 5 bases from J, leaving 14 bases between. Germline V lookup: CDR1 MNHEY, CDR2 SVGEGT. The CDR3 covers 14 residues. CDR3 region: CASSYSDVRHEQYF. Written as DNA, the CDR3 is TGTGCCAGCAGTTATAGTGACGTTAGACACGAGCAGTACTTC.

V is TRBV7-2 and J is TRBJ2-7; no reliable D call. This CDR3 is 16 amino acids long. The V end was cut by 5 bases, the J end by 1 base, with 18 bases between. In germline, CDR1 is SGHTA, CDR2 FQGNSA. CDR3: CASSLSSPGWSYEQYF. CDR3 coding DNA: TGTGCCAGCAGCCTAAGTAGCCCGGGTTGGTCCTACGAGCAGTACTTC.

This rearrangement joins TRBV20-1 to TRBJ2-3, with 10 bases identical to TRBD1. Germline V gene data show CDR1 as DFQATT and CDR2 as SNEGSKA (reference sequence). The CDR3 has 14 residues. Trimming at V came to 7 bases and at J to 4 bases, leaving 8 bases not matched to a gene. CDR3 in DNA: TGCAGTGGTTCCGGGACAGGGGCTCCAGATACGCAGTATTTT. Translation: CSGSGTGAPDTQYF.

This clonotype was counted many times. CDR3 DNA: TGTGCCAGCGGGATTAAGGGACAGGCTACGTGGGAGCAGTACTTC. Translated: CASGIKGQATWEQYF. This chain uses TRBV7-9 with TRBJ2-7, with 8 positions matching TRBD1. The CDR3 is 15 amino acids. CDR1 is SEHNR, CDR2 FQNEAQ, per germline (reference sequence). Losses at the gene ends were 8 bases for V and 7 bases for J; bases not matched to a gene: 16.

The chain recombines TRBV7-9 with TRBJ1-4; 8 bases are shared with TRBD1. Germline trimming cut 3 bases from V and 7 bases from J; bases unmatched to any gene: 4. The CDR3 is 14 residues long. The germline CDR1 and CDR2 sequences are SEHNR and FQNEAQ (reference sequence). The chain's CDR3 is CASSLQGAREKLFF. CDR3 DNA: TGTGCCAGCAGCTTGCAGGGGGCGCGTGAAAAACTGTTTTTT.

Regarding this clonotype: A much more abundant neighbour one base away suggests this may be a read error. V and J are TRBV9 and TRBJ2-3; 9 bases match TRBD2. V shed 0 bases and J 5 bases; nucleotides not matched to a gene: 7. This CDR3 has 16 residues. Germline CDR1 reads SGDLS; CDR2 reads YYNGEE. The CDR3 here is CASSVDPSGDRDTQYF. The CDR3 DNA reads TGTGCCAGCAGCGTAGATCCTAGCGGGGACAGAGATACGCAGTATTTT.

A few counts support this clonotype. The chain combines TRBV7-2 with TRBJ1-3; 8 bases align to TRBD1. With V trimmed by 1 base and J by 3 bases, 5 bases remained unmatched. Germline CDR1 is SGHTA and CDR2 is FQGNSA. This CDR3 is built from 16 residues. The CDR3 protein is CASSLVVRGLGNTIYF. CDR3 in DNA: TGTGCCAGCAGCTTAGTAGTCAGGGGGCTTGGAAACACCATATATTTT.

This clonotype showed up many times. The CDR3 DNA is TGTGCCAGCAGTTACCGAAACACTGAAGCTTTCTTT. Translating gives CASSYRNTEAFF. V gene TRBV6-6 combines with J gene TRBJ1-1; no firm D call. The CDR3 totals 12 residues. Germline CDR1 and CDR2: MNHNY and SVGAGI (reference sequence). Trimming removed 2 bases at V and 2 bases at J, with 3 bases between.